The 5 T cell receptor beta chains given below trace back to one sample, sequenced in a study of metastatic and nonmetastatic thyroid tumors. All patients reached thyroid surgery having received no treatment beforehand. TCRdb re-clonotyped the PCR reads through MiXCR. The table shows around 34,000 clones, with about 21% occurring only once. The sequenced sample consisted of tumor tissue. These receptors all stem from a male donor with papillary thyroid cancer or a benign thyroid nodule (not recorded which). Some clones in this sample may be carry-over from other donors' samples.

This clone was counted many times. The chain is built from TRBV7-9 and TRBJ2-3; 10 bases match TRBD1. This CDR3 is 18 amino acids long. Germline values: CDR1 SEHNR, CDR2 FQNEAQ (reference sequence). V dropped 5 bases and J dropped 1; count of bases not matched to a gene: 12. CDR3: CASSGGTGALRGTDTQYF. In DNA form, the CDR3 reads TGTGCCAGCAGCGGCGGGACAGGGGCCCTTCGGGGCACAGATACGCAGTATTTT.

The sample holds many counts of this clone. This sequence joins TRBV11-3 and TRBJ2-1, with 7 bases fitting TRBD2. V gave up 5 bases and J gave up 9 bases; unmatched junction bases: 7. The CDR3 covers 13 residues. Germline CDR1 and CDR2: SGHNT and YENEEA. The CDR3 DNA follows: TGTGCCAGCAGCACCACTAGCGCCGCTGAGCAGTTCTTC. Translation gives CASSTTSAAEQFF.

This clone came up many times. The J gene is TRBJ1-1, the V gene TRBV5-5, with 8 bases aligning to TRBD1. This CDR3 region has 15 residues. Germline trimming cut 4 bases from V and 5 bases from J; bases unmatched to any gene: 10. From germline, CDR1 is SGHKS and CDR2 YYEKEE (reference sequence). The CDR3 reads CASSLGVTGGTEAFF. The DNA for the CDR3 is TGTGCCAGCAGCCTGGGGGTTACAGGGGGGACTGAAGCTTTCTTT.

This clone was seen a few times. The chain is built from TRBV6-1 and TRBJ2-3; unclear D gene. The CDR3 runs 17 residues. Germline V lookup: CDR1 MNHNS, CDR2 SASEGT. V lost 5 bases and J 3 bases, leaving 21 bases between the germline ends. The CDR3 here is CASSRTHAGDWTDTQYF. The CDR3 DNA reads TGTGCCAGCAGTCGAACACACGCTGGCGATTGGACAGATACGCAGTATTTT.

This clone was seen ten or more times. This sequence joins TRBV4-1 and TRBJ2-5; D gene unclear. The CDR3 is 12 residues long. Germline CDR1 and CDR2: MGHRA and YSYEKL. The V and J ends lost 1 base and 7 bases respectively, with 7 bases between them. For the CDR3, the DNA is TGCGCCAGCAGCCAAGTTGGTTCGACCCAGTACTTC. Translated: CASSQVGSTQYF.